What follows describes a single T cell receptor (beta chain). Its antigen is undetermined. These data originate in a study of blood T cells in healthy people across ages. It was with a sample-barcoded 5' primer and a J-beta primer mix that a second PCR of about 6 to 12 cycles was run. TCRdb independently ran MiXCR on the 5' RACE reads; one entry per CDR3 protein. Here the sample spans 1,800,000 or so distinct CDR3 sequences, about two fifths being singletons. CDR1 SGHTA and CDR2 FQGNSA come from the germline V gene. The CDR3 contains 16 residues. Trimming pared 1 base from V and 8 bases from J, leaving 15 bases between. General study points: Roughly linearly, TCR beta diversity per million T cells fell as age increased. In these data, TCR beta diversity tracked strongly with naive T cell percentage.

The sequencing sample was made of blood. J is TRBJ1-6 and V is TRBV7-2; D gene ambiguous. This clonotype originated in a human donor in good health. As DNA, the CDR3 is TGTGCCAGCAGCTTAGGGGCCGGGGATTATGATTCACCCCTCCACTTT. This sequence encodes CASSLGAGDYDSPLHF.